These 19 T cell receptor beta chains share one sample of origin, sequenced in a study of glioma-infiltrating T cells. Using RNA template, CDR3s of TCR alpha and beta were amplified with iRepertoire arm-PCR. TCRdb recomputed calls from the multiplex PCR reads with MiXCR, one row per CDR3 protein. The sample has 95,000 to 150,000 distinct CDR3 sequences, more than 20% seen once. The sample comprised glioma tissue, nonneoplastic brain tissue, or PBMCs (not recorded which). The receptors here all came from a human donor with low-grade glioma or glioblastoma, undergoing nonglioma brain surgery, or in good health (not recorded which).

A note on this clonotype: The junction departs from the called germline gene at one end, perhaps through a read error. V and J are TRBV27 and TRBJ2-7; no clear D. The CDR3 covers 12 residues. CDR1 MNHEY and CDR2 SMNVEV come from the germline V gene (reference sequence). In DNA, the CDR3 is TGTTCCAGCCGCCTAAACCTCGGTGAGCAGTACTTC. Residues: CSSRLNLGEQYF.

This clonotype has a count of ten or more. The chain combines TRBV6-1 with TRBJ2-1; 12 nucleotides align to TRBD2. V was clipped by 5 bases and J by 9 bases; unmatched bases: 8. Germline loops: CDR1 MNHNS, CDR2 SASEGT. The CDR3 has 15 residues. The CDR3 here is CASSRTSGKGGEQFF. Written as DNA, the CDR3 is TGTGCCAGCAGTCGGACTAGCGGGAAAGGGGGTGAGCAGTTCTTC.

A remark on this clonotype: A much larger clonotype is one base distant, so this may be a read error. This chain uses TRBV5-4 with TRBJ2-5; D is perhaps TRBD1 (6 bases). The ends were cut back, 0 bases at V and 2 bases at J, with 8 bases in the middle. The CDR3 runs 14 residues. Germline V gene lookup returns CDR1 SGHNT and CDR2 YYREEE (reference sequence). Here the CDR3 reads CASSLAQGQETQYF. CDR3 in DNA: TGTGCCAGCAGCTTGGCCCAGGGGCAAGAGACCCAGTACTTC.

Of note for this clonotype: A much larger clone lies one base from this, so it may be a read error. The chain joins TRBV28 to TRBJ2-1; 13 nucleotides agree with TRBD2. Germline assignment: CDR1 MDHEN and CDR2 SYDVKM. The CDR3 is 17 amino acids. J lost 6 bases, V lost 4 bases, and 9 bases had no gene match. The CDR3 loop reads CASSSGLAGRKLNEQFF. CDR3 DNA sequence: TGTGCCAGCAGTTCGGGACTAGCGGGAAGAAAACTCAATGAGCAGTTCTTC.

Notes on this clonotype: This could be a read error, since a much larger clone is one nucleotide away. J is TRBJ2-2 and V is TRBV4-3, with D possibly matching TRBD2 (6 bases). The CDR3 totals 17 residues. Germline assignment: CDR1 LGHNA and CDR2 YSLEER. The chain's CDR3 is CASSQGGGRLNSGELFF. The DNA for the CDR3 is TGCGCCAGCAGCCAAGGGGGAGGCAGGCTTAACAGCGGGGAGCTGTTTTTT.

In its sample, this clonotype was seen many times. This chain joins TRBV7-2 and TRBJ2-7, with 9 bases lining up with TRBD2. The CDR3 contains 13 residues. Trimming removed 0 bases from V and 7 bases from J; junction bases left unmatched: 1. Germline CDR1 reads SGHTA; CDR2 reads FQGNSA. The CDR3 region has the DNA TGTGCCAGCAGCTTAGCACTAGCGGGTGAGCAGTACTTC. Protein sequence: CASSLALAGEQYF.

This clonotype has more than one count but fewer than ten. This clone may be a read error of a much larger clone one base away. V is TRBV20-1 and J is TRBJ2-7, with 8 bases aligning to TRBD2. The CDR3 contains 14 residues. Germline CDR1 is DFQATT and CDR2 is SNEGSKA (reference sequence). Trimming at V came to 4 bases and at J to 2 bases, leaving 7 bases not matched to a gene. The CDR3 reads CSAIPGLETYEQYV. The CDR3 DNA reads as TGCAGTGCTATTCCGGGACTAGAAACCTACGAGCAGTACGTC.

This clonotype was counted many times. J is TRBJ1-5 and V is TRBV6-1, with 7 bases matching TRBD1. The CDR3 contains 15 residues. The J segment lost 1 base and the V segment lost 6 bases, leaving 6 bases of the junction unmatched. Germline V CDR1 and CDR2: MNHNS, SASEGT. CDR3 loop: CASRNGDSSNQPQHF. The CDR3 nucleotides read TGTGCCAGCAGAAACGGGGACAGCAGCAATCAGCCCCAGCATTTT.

This clonotype was counted at least ten times. J is TRBJ2-1 and V is TRBV7-2; D ambiguous. Germline values: CDR1 SGHTA, CDR2 FQGNSA. This CDR3 has 13 residues. V lost 0 bases to trimming and J lost 8 bases, with 8 bases between them. The CDR3 nucleotides are TGTGCCAGCAGCTTAGCGGGAAGGGATGAGCAGTTCTTC. As protein: CASSLAGRDEQFF.

About this clonotype: A much bigger clone sits one base away, suggesting this may be a read error. This rearrangement joins TRBV10-3 to TRBJ1-1, with D uncertain. Germline CDR1 ENHRY, CDR2 SYGVKD. Trimming stripped 10 bases from V and 1 base from J, with 22 bases between. The CDR3 spans 16 residues. CDR3 sequence reads: CASSRGLGPQNTEAFF. CDR3 bases: TGTGCCAGCAGCCGAGGTCTCGGCCCTCAGAACACTGAAGCTTTCTTT.

The gene calls are TRBV19 and TRBJ1-2; 9 bases align to TRBD1. Germline CDR1 and CDR2: LNHDA and SQIVND (reference sequence). J lost 8 bases, V lost 4 bases, and 5 bases had no gene match. The CDR3 extends over 13 amino acids. Here the CDR3 reads CASSTRDREGYTF. The CDR3 nucleotides are TGTGCCAGTAGTACCCGGGACAGGGAAGGCTACACCTTC.

This clonotype showed up many times. The chain couples TRBV4-2 to TRBJ2-1, with D tentatively TRBD2 (5 bases). The germline gives CDR1 LGHNA, CDR2 YNFKEQ. The CDR3 sequence is 13 residues long. V was clipped by 8 bases and J by 10 bases, with 18 bases between them. The CDR3 here is CASELGSSGEQFF. The CDR3 DNA follows: TGTGCCAGCGAGTTGGGGTCCAGCGGCGAGCAGTTCTTC.

This clonotype showed up just a few times. This sequence may be a read error, since a much larger clone differs from it by one base. The rearrangement links TRBV7-2 to TRBJ2-3; D gene uncertain. The germline V gene encodes CDR1 SGHTA and CDR2 FQGNSA. The CDR3 covers 14 residues. The CDR3 reads CASRLGKGRDTQYF. CDR3 nucleotides: TGTGCCAGCCGCTTAGGCAAGGGTAGAGATACGCAGTATTTT.

This clonotype was counted between two and nine times. The J gene is TRBJ2-5, the V gene TRBV5-4; 9 bases align to TRBD2. With V trimmed by 4 bases and J by 1 base, 11 bases remained unmatched. CDR1 and CDR2 (germline): SGHNT, YYREEE (reference sequence). This CDR3 has 17 residues. CDR3 coding DNA: TGTGCCAGCAGCCTTGGTTGGACTAGCGCAATCCAAGAGACCCAGTACTTC. It yields the protein CASSLGWTSAIQETQYF.

In this sample, this clonotype turned up many times. The chain uses TRBV19 and TRBJ1-5; no definite D call. V dropped 7 bases and J dropped 6 bases, with 13 bases sitting between them. The CDR3 spans 13 residues. Germline assignment: CDR1 LNHDA and CDR2 SQIVND (reference sequence). This CDR3 is CASTTLIGQPQHF. The CDR3, as DNA: TGTGCCAGTACTACTTTGATAGGTCAGCCCCAGCATTTT.

This chain links TRBV7-3 with TRBJ1-1; possible D gene TRBD1, 5 bases. V dropped 5 bases and J dropped 3 bases, with 13 bases sitting between them. The length of the CDR3 is 14 residues. Germline V gene sequence: CDR1 SGHTA, CDR2 FQGTGA. CDR3 in DNA: TGTGCCAGCAGCCCACGCGGGGGGTACACTGAAGCTTTCTTT. Translating it yields CASSPRGGYTEAFF. Together with reference TRBV7-3 and TRBJ1-1, the CDR3 gives the full variable domain: GAGVSQTPSNKVTEKGKYVELRCDPISGHTALYWYRQSLGQGPEFLIYFQGTGAADDSGLPNDRFFAVRPEGSVSTLKIQRTERGDSAVYLCASSPRGGYTEAFFGQGTRLTVV.

CDR3 coding DNA: TGTGCCAGCAGTTTCACTAGCGGGGCTTACAATGAGCAGTTCTTC. Protein product: CASSFTSGAYNEQFF. The chain carries TRBV12-3 or TRBV12-4 and TRBJ2-1; 10 bases match TRBD2. The CDR3 spans 15 residues. The V and J ends lost 3 bases and 4 bases, in that order; junction bases with no gene match: 3.

As to this clonotype: A much larger clone differs by one base, so this may be a read error. This rearrangement joins TRBV4-2 to TRBJ2-3; D possibly corresponds to TRBD1 (6 bases). The CDR3 totals 17 residues. CDR1 is LGHNA, CDR2 YNFKEQ, per germline. V was shortened by 0 bases and J by 6 bases, with 19 bases between the two germline ends. The CDR3 loop is CASSQEESRGRSDTQYF. The CDR3 DNA follows: TGTGCCAGCAGCCAAGAAGAATCCAGGGGAAGGTCGGATACGCAGTATTTT.

At least ten counts were recorded for this clonotype. This chain uses TRBV4-2 with TRBJ2-1; the match to TRBD2 covers 11 bases. The CDR3 extends over 17 amino acids. V was pared by 1 base and J by 4 bases, with 6 bases of the junction left unmatched. Germline assignment: CDR1 LGHNA and CDR2 YNFKEQ. CDR3 sequence: CASSQGGSSGGYNEQFF. CDR3 sequence (DNA): TGTGCCAGCAGCCAAGGGGGCTCTAGCGGGGGGTACAATGAGCAGTTCTTC.